The rows below give T cell receptor beta chains drawn from one sample of a study of T cell repertoires in cytomegalovirus infection. MiXCR, run by TCRdb on the reads, gives a single entry per CDR3 protein. The data show about 440,000 distinct CDR3 sequences, with approximately 30% seen just once and around 13% held by the top ten. Sequenced: PBMCs. These receptors came from a human donor in good health (CMV status not recorded). Some clones in this sample may be carry-over from other donors' samples. Both conserved end residues are part of each CDR3. A D gene is named only where the DNA matches it firmly. Not all rows give a size; the values are once, few, many and, for expanded clones, a class.

d_call j_call clone_size cdr3_length v_call cdr3_aa cdr3_nt
NA TRBJ1-1 NA 14 TRBV4-1 CASSQDAGWTEAFF TGTGCCAGCAGCCAGGATGCAGGCTGGACTGAAGCTTTCTTT
NA TRBJ2-3 NA 10 TRBV28 CASSSFTQYF TGTGCCAGCAGTTCTTTTACGCAGTATTTT
TRBD2 TRBJ2-7 NA 14 TRBV29-1 CSVGLGGRPYEQYF TGCAGCGTCGGCCTGGGAGGGAGACCCTACGAGCAGTACTTC
TRBD2 TRBJ2-2 NA 16 TRBV20-1 CSARRGGAPNTGELFF TGCAGTGCTAGACGCGGGGGGGCCCCGAACACCGGGGAGCTGTTTTTT
NA TRBJ2-3 NA 13 TRBV9 CASSVGTTDTQYF TGTGCCAGCAGCGTAGGCACCACAGATACGCAGTATTTT
TRBD1 TRBJ1-2 few 16 TRBV28 CASSQTGVPFNYGYTF TGTGCCAGCAGTCAGACAGGGGTGCCTTTTAACTATGGCTACACCTTC
NA TRBJ1-1 NA 15 TRBV27 CASTLSGLRNTEAFF TGTGCCAGCACCCTAAGCGGACTGAGGAACACTGAAGCTTTCTTT
TRBD2 TRBJ2-5 NA 13 TRBV7-9 CASSYGTTETQYF TGTGCCAGCAGTTACGGGACTACGGAGACCCAGTACTTC
TRBD1 TRBJ2-7 NA 17 TRBV6-2/TRBV6-3 CASSSSFGQGIVNEQYF TGTGCCAGCAGTTCGTCGTTCGGACAGGGAATAGTGAACGAGCAGTACTTC
NA TRBJ2-6 few 16 TRBV4-1 CASSQQEGSGANVLTF TGCGCCAGCAGCCAACAAGAAGGATCTGGGGCCAACGTCCTGACTTTC
NA TRBJ2-3 NA 14 TRBV12-3/TRBV12-4 CSSSLGGSAETQYF TGTTCCAGCAGTTTGGGAGGTTCGGCAGAGACGCAGTATTTT
NA TRBJ1-5 many 13 TRBV7-2 CASSLALDQPQHF TGTGCCAGCAGCTTGGCTCTGGATCAGCCCCAGCATTTT
TRBD1 TRBJ1-2 NA 15 TRBV15 CATSRDQGAVSGYTF TGTGCCACCAGCAGAGATCAGGGGGCGGTATCGGGCTACACCTTC
TRBD1 TRBJ2-1 many 14 TRBV7-2 CASSLTGGGYEQFF TGTGCCAGCAGCTTGACAGGGGGAGGTTATGAGCAGTTCTTC
NA TRBJ2-7 NA 13 TRBV29-1 CSVWTVDSYEQYF TGCAGCGTTTGGACAGTGGACTCCTACGAGCAGTACTTC
NA TRBJ1-6 few 17 TRBV6-2/TRBV6-3 CASSSLGQSSYNSPLHF TGTGCCAGCAGTTCCCTCGGGCAGAGCTCCTATAATTCACCCCTCCACTTT
NA TRBJ2-1 NA 12 TRBV7-2 CASSLMGNEQFF TGTGCCAGCAGCTTAATGGGCAATGAGCAGTTCTTC
NA TRBJ1-1 NA 16 TRBV7-9 CASSDSLLSGNTEAFF TGTGCCAGCAGCGACAGCCTCCTTTCGGGGAACACTGAAGCTTTCTTT
TRBD2 TRBJ2-3 NA 17 TRBV28 CASSFLPTSGGADTQYF TGTGCCAGCAGTTTCCTCCCGACTAGCGGGGGGGCAGATACGCAGTATTTT
NA TRBJ2-3 few 15 TRBV7-9 CASRAALRDTDTQYF TGTGCCAGCAGGGCGGCGCTTAGGGACACAGATACGCAGTATTTT
NA TRBJ2-3 NA 14 TRBV20-1 CSAGTGESTDTQYF TGCAGTGCTGGAACAGGAGAGAGCACAGATACGCAGTATTTT
TRBD1 TRBJ1-4 few 16 TRBV4-2 CASSQRGDRGQEKLFF TGTGCCAGCAGCCAACGGGGGGACAGGGGGCAGGAAAAACTGTTTTTT